The present T cell receptor beta chain was sequenced within a study of graft-versus-host responses after intestinal transplantation. Study-wide context: The transplants performed in recipients were multivisceral, liver-intestinal, or isolated intestinal. Recipients across the board were started on anti-thymocyte globulin induction, then kept on tacrolimus and steroids for two to four years. Whole-study results and caveats: Analysis identified GvH clones in recipient marrow, with some appearing first in ileum or blood. Early after transplant, HvG declines were associated with peak levels of circulating GvH clones.

Profiling relied on immunoSEQ multiplex PCR, and the TCRdb table lists in-frame clones only, not all of them. The sample holds about 70,000 clones, around 87% seen once. Germline V CDR1 and CDR2: MNHEY, SVGAGI. V was clipped by 8 bases and J by 6 bases, with 19 bases between them. The CDR3 has 14 amino acids. To note about this clone: What it recognizes is unknown.

The clonotype was recovered from a human donor who was the organ donor for an intestinal transplant. This chain joins TRBV6-5 and TRBJ1-1; unclear D gene. The sample consisted of unstimulated CD8+ T cells sorted from spleen or lymph node cells, taken before transplant. The CDR3 spells CASRRGVGEPEAFF. CDR3 in DNA: TGTGCCAGCCGCCGGGGTGTGGGCGAGCCTGAAGCTTTCTTT.